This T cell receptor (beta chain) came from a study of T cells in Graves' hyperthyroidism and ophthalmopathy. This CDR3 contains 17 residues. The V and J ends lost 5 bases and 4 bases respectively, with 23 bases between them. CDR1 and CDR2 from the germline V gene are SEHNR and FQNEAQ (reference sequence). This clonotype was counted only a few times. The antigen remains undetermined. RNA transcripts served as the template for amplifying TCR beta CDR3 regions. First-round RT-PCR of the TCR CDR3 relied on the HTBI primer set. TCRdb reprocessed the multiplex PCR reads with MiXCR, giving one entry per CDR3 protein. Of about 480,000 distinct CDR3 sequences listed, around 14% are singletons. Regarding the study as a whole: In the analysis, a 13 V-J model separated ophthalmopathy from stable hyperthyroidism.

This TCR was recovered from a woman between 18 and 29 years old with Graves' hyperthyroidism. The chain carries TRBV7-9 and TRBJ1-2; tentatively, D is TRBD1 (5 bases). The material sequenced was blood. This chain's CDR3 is CASSPVDTRIEIYGYTF. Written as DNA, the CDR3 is TGTGCCAGCAGCCCAGTGGACACCCGGATTGAAATCTATGGCTACACCTTC.